This T cell receptor beta chain originates from a study of glioma-infiltrating T cells. Findings and limits, study-wide: Tissue and blood shared very few CDR3 sequences. Tissue-blood divergence was below expectation in non-neoplastic patients, above in gliomas.

This clonotype came up many times. The antigen remains unidentified. TCR alpha and beta CDR3 regions were amplified from RNA using iRepertoire nested multiplex PCR. A single record per CDR3 protein comes from TCRdb applying MiXCR to the multiplex PCR reads. The sample consists of roughly 200,000 distinct CDR3 sequences, over 25% of them appearing once. The germline CDR1 and CDR2 sequences are MDHEN and SYDVKM. CDR3 length: 14 residues. Trimming took off 4 bases at V and 10 bases at J, with 19 bases between the two ends. The sequence was obtained from a human donor with low-grade glioma or glioblastoma, undergoing nonglioma brain surgery, or in good health (not recorded which). The sequenced sample was glioma tissue, nonneoplastic brain tissue, or PBMCs (not recorded which). This chain connects TRBV28 to TRBJ1-2; a possible D gene is TRBD1 (6 bases). The CDR3 coding sequence is TGTGCCAGCAGTTCTGGGACATCTTCTATGGCCTACACCTTC. Residues: CASSSGTSSMAYTF.